This T cell receptor (beta chain) was profiled in a study of cytomegalovirus exposure and HLA in healthy donors. General study points: According to a subsequent analysis, TCR clusters identified in the first cohort showed a tendency to co-occur across the roughly 110 validation repertoires. TCR beta chains numbering more than 150 were designated cytomegalovirus-associated.

Clones were sequenced by immunoSEQ multiplex PCR, and TCRdb holds only the in-frame ones, with some missing. The sample carries 200,000 to 250,000 clones, 75% to 90% recorded once. The CDR3 runs 12 residues. CDR1 and CDR2 (germline): LNHDA, SQIVND (reference sequence). Unmatched junction bases numbered 3, after V lost 6 bases and J lost 5 bases. This clone was recorded many times. Its target is not known. The clonotype was recovered from a woman under 30 in good health and CMV-seronegative. The rearrangement joins TRBV19 to TRBJ1-1; 7 nucleotides line up with TRBD1. The sample taken for sequencing was PBMCs. CDR3 loop: CASSRTGTEAFF. The CDR3 DNA reads TGTGCCAGTAGCCGGACAGGAACTGAAGCTTTCTTT.